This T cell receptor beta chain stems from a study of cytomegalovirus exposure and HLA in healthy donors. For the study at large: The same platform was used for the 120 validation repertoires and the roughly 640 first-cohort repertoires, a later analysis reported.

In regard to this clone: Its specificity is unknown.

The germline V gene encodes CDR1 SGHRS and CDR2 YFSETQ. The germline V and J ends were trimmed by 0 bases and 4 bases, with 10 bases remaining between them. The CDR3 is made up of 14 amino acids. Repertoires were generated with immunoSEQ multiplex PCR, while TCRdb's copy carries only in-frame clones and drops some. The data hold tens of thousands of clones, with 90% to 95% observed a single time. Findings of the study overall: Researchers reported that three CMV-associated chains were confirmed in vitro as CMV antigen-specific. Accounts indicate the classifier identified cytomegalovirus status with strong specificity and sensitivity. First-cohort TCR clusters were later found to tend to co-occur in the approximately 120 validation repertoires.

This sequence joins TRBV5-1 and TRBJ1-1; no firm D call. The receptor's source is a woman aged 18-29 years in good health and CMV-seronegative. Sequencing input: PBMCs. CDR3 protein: CASSLEPGSTEAFF. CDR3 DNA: TGCGCCAGCAGCTTGGAACCGGGGAGCACTGAAGCTTTCTTT.